This is a list of T cell receptor beta chains from one sample in a study of blood T cell repertoires in COVID-19. Measured with immunoSEQ multiplex PCR; TCRdb has only the in-frame clones, and not every one. The profile shows under 200,000 clones, roughly 83% of them singletons. Source material: peripheral blood. The receptors were sampled from a young man with active or convalescent COVID-19. Each CDR3 is given with its conserved first and last residue. D genes are given only for firm matches. Rows may omit the clone size; those that give it use once, few, many or a size class.

clone_size	d_call	v_call	j_call	cdr3_aa	cdr3_nt
NA	TRBD1	TRBV10-3	TRBJ1-1	CAISAGTGGYSTEAFF	TGTGCCATCAGTGCCGGGACAGGAGGGTACAGCACTGAAGCTTTCTTT
NA	NA	TRBV24-1	TRBJ2-1	CATSDFHARNEQFF	TGTGCCACCAGTGATTTTCACGCGCGCAATGAGCAGTTCTTC
NA	NA	TRBV11-2	TRBJ2-5	CASSPLPLVREETQYF	TGTGCCAGCAGCCCACTACCTCTAGTCAGGGAAGAGACCCAGTACTTC
NA	NA	TRBV10-1	TRBJ2-7	CASSESGGPYEQYF	TGCGCCAGCAGTGAGTCCGGAGGTCCCTACGAGCAGTACTTC
few	TRBD2	TRBV2	TRBJ2-7	CASRGGSGNSYEQYF	TGTGCCAGCAGGGGAGGGAGCGGGAACTCCTACGAGCAGTACTTC
NA	TRBD1	TRBV11-2	TRBJ2-7	CASSPRQGSYEQYF	TGTGCCAGCAGCCCTCGACAGGGTTCCTACGAGCAGTACTTC
NA	TRBD2	TRBV5-1	TRBJ2-7	CASSRRTSGSRSYEQYF	TGCGCCAGCAGCCGAAGGACTAGCGGGAGCCGATCCTACGAGCAGTACTTC
NA	TRBD2	TRBV9	TRBJ2-1	CASSVGGSGGFNEQFF	TGTGCCAGCAGCGTAGGAGGTAGCGGGGGCTTTAATGAGCAGTTCTTC
once	TRBD1	TRBV7-2	TRBJ2-5	CASSFPGQSGETQYF	TGTGCCAGCAGCTTTCCGGGACAGTCCGGGGAGACCCAGTACTTC
NA	NA	TRBV19	TRBJ2-7	CASSISQGAYEQYF	TGTGCCAGTAGTATATCTCAGGGTGCCTACGAGCAGTACTTC
NA	NA	TRBV6-2/TRBV6-3	TRBJ1-2	CASSRSRDPRGNYGYTF	TGTGCCAGCAGTCGGTCACGGGACCCGAGGGGGAACTATGGCTACACCTTC
few	TRBD2	TRBV18	TRBJ2-5	CASSPGLAGGETQYF	TGTGCCAGCTCACCCGGACTAGCGGGAGGAGAGACCCAGTACTTC